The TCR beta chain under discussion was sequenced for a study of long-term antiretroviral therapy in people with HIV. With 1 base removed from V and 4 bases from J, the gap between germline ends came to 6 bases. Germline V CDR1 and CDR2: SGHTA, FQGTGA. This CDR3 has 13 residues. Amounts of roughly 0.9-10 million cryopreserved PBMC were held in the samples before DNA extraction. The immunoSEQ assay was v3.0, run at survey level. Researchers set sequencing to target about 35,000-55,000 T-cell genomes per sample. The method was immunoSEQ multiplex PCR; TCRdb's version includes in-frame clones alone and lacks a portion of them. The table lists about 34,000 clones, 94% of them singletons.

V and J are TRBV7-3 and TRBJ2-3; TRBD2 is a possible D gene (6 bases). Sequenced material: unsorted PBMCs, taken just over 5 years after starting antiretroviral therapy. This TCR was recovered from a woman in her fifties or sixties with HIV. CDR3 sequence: CASSLREADTQYF. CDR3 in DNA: TGTGCCAGCAGCTTAAGGGAGGCAGATACGCAGTATTTT.